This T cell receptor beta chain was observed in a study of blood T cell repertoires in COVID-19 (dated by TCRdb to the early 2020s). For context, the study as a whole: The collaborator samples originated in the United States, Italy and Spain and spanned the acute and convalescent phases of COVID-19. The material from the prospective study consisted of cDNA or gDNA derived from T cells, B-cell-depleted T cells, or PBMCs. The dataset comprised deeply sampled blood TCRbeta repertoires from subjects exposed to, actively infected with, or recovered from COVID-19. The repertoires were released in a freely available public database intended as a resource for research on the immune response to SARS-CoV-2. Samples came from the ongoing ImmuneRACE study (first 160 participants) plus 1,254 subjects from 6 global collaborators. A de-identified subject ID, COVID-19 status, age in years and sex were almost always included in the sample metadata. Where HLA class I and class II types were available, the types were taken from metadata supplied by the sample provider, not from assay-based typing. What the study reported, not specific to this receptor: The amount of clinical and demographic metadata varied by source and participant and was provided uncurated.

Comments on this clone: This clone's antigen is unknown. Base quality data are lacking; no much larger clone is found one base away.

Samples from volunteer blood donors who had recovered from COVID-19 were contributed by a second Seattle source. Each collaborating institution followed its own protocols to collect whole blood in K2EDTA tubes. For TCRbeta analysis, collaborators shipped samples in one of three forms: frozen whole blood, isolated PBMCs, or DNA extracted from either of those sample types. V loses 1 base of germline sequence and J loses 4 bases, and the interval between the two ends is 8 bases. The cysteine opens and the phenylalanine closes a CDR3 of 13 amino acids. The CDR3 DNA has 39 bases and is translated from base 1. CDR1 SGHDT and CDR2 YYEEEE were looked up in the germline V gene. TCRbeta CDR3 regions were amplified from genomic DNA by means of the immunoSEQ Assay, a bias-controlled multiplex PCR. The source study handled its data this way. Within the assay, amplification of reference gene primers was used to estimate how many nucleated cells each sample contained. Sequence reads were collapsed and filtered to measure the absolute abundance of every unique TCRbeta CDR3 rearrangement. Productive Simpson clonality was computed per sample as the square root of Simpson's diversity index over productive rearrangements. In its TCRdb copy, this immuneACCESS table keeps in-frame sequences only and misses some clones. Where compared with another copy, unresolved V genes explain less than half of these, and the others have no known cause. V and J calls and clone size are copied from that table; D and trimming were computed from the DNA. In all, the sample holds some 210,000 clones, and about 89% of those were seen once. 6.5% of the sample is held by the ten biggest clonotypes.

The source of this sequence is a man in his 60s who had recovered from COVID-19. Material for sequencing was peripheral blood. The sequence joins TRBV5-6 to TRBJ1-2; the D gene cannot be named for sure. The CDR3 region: CASSLPAAYGYTF. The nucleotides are TGTGCCAGCAGCTTGCCCGCGGCCTATGGCTACACCTTC. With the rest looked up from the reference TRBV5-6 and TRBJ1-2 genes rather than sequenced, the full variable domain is DAGVTQSPTHLIKTRGQQVTLRCSPKSGHDTVSWYQQALGQGPQFIFQYYEEEERQRGNFPDRFSGHQFPNYSSELNVNALLLGDSALYLCASSLPAAYGYTFGSGTRLTVV.